Sequencing of this T cell receptor (beta chain) was carried out in a study of blood T cell repertoires in COVID-19. TCRdb's table, derived via immunoSEQ multiplex PCR, lists solely in-frame clones and lacks some. Among 200,000 to 300,000 clones listed, more than 85% were seen once. The V and J ends lost 4 bases and 2 bases, in that order; junction bases with no gene match: 2. CDR3 length equals 13 residues. Germline-derived CDR1 and CDR2 are SGHRS and YFSETQ. Sequenced sample: peripheral blood. The rearrangement joins TRBV5-1 to TRBJ2-5, with 7 bases that match TRBD2. This TCR was recovered from a person under 35 with COVID-19, enrolled during active disease. This chain's CDR3 is CASSPGLQETQYF. The CDR3 coding sequence is TGCGCCAGCAGCCCGGGACTACAAGAGACCCAGTACTTC. The full variable domain, its missing parts supplied by reference TRBV5-1 and TRBJ2-5, is KAGVTQTPRYLIKTRGQQVTLSCSPISGHRSVSWYQQTPGQGLQFLFEYFSETQRNKGNFPGRFSGRQFSNSRSEMNVSTLELGDSALYLCASSPGLQETQYFGPGTRLLVL.